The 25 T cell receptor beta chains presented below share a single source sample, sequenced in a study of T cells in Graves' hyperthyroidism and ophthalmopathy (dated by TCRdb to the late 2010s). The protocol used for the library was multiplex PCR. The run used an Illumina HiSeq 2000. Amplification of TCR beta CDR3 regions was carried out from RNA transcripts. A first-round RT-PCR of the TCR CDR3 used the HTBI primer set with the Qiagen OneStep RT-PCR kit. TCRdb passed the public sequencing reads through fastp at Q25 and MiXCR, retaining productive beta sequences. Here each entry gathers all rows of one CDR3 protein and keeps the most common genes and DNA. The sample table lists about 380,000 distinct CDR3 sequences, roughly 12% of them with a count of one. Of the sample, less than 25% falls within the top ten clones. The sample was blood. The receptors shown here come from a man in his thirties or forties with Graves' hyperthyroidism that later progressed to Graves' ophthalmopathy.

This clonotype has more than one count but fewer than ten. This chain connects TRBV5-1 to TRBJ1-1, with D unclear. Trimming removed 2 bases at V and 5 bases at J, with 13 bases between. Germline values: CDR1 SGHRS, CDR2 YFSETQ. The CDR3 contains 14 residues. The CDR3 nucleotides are TGCGCCAGCAGCTTAAAGGACGGCGGGACTGAAGCTTTCTTT. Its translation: CASSLKDGGTEAFF.

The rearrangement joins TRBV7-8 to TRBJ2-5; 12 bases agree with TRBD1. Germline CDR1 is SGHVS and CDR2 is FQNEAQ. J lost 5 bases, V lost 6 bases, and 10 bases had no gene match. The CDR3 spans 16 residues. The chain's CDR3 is CASSARGQGAWETQYF. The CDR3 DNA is TGTGCCAGCAGTGCCCGGGGACAGGGGGCTTGGGAGACCCAGTACTTC.

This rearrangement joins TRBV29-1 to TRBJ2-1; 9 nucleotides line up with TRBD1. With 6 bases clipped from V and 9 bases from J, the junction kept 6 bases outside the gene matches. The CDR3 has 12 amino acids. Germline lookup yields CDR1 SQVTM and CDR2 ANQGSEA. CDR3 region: CSVEQGAGEQFF. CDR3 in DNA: TGCAGCGTAGAACAGGGGGCTGGTGAGCAGTTCTTC.

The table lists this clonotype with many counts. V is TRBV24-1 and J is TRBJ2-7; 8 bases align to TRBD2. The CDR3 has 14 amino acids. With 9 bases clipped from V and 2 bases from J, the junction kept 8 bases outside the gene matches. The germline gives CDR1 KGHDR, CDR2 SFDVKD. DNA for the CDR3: TGTGCCACCGGGTCGGGGGGGCCTCCCTACGAGCAGTACTTC. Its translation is CATGSGGPPYEQYF.

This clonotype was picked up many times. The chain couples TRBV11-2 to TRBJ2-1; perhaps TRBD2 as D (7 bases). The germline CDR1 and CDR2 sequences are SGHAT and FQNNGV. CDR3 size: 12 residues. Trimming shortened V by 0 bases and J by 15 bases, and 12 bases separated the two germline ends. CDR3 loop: CASSLERGAAFF. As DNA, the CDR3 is TGTGCCAGCAGCTTAGAACGGGGGGCGGCGTTCTTC.

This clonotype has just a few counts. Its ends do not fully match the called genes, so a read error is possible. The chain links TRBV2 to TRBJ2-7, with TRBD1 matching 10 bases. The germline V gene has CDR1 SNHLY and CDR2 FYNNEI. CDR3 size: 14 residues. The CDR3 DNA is TGTGCCAGCAGTGAGACAGGGGGCCCCTACGGGCAGTACTTC. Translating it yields CASSETGGPYGQYF.

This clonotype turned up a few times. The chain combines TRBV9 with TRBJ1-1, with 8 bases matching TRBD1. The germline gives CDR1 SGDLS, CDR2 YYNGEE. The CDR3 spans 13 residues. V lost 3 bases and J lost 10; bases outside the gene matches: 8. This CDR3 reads CASSAFDRGGAFF. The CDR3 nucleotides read TGTGCCAGCAGCGCTTTCGACAGGGGTGGAGCTTTCTTT.

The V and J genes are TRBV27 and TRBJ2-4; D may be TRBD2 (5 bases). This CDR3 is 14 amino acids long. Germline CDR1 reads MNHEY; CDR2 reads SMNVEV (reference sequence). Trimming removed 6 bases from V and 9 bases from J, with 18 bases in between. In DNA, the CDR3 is TGTGCCAGCAGCACAGCCATAGCGAGTCCCATTCAGTACTTC. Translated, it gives CASSTAIASPIQYF.

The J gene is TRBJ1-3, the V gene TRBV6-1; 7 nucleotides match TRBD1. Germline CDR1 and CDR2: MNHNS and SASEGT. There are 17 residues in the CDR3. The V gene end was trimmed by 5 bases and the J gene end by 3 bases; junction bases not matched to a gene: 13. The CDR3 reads CASSQITGQWSGNTIYF. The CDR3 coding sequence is TGTGCCAGCAGTCAGATTACGGGACAGTGGAGTGGAAACACCATATATTTT.

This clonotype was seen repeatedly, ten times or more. The CDR3 DNA reads TGTGCCAGCAGGGAGTTCGGGGGGTCGACAGATACGCAGTATTTT. It encodes CASREFGGSTDTQYF. The chain has TRBV6-1 and TRBJ2-3; 7 bases are a match to TRBD2. This CDR3 comprises 15 residues. V was pared by 6 bases and J by 3 bases, with 9 bases of the junction left unmatched. Germline V gene sequence: CDR1 MNHNS, CDR2 SASEGT.

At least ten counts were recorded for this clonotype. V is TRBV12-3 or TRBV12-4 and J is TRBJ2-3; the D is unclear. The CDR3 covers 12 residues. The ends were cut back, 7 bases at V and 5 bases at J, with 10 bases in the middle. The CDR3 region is CASTWVGDTQYF. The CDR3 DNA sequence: TGTGCCAGCACTTGGGTAGGAGATACGCAGTATTTT.

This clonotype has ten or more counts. CDR3 loop: CASRGTGTYRGYEQYF. CDR3 nucleotides: TGTGCCAGCAGGGGTACCGGGACATATCGTGGCTACGAGCAGTACTTC. J is TRBJ2-7 and V is TRBV6-1, with a tentative D call TRBD1 (6 bases). Trimming pared 6 bases from V and 3 bases from J, leaving 21 bases between. The CDR3 is made up of 16 amino acids. The germline V gene has CDR1 MNHNS and CDR2 SASEGT.

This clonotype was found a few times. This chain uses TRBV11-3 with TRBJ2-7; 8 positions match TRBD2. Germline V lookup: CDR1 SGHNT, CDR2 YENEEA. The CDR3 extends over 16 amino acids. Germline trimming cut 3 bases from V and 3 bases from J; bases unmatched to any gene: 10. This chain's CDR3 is CASSFRGGLENYEQYF. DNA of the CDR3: TGTGCCAGCAGCTTCCGGGGGGGACTAGAAAACTACGAGCAGTACTTC.

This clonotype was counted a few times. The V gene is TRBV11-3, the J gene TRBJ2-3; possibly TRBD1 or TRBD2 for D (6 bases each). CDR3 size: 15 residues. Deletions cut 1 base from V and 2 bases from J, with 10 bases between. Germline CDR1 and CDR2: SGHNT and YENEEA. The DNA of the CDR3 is TGTGCCAGCAGCTTAGTACGGGGGCACACAGATACGCAGTATTTT. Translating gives CASSLVRGHTDTQYF.

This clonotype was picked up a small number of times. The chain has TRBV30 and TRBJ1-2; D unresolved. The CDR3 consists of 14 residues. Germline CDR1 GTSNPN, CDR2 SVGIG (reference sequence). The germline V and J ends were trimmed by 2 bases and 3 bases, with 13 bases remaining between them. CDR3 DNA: TGTGCCTGGAGTCAATCCTGGGATCACTATGGCTACACCTTC. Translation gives CAWSQSWDHYGYTF.

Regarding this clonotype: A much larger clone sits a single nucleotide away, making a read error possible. CDR3 coding DNA: TGTGCCAGCAGCTTAGGCGGCGGGGGGGCCGCGGAGTACTTC. It translates to CASSLGGGGAAEYF. The V gene is TRBV7-2, the J gene TRBJ2-5; 9 bases match TRBD2. Germline V gene lookup returns CDR1 SGHTA and CDR2 FQGNSA. Unmatched junction bases numbered 9, after V lost 1 base and J lost 12 bases. CDR3 length: 14 residues.

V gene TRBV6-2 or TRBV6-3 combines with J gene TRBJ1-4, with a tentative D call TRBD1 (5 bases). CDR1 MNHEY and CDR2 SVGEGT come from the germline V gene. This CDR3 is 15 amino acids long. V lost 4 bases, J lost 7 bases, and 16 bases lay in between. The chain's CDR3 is CASSSSGLWGEKLFF. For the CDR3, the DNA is TGTGCCAGCAGTTCCTCGGGACTATGGGGTGAAAAACTGTTTTTT.

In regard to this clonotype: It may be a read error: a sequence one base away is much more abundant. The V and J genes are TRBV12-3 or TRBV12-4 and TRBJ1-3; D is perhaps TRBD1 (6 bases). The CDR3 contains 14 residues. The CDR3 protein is CASSQQGAGNTTYF. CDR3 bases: TGTGCCAGCAGTCAACAGGGAGCTGGAAACACCACATATTTT.

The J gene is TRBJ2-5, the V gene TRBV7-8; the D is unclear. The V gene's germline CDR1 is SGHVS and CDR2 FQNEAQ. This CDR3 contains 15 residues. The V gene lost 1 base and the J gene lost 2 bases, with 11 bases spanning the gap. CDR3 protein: CASSLVGWGQETQYF. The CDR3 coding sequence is TGTGCCAGCAGCTTAGTGGGGTGGGGACAAGAGACCCAGTACTTC.

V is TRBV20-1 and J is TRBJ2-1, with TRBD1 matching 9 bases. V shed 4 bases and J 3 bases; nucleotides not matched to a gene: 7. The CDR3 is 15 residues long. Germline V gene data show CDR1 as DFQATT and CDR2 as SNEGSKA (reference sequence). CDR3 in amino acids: CSATRTGDFYNEQFF. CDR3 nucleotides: TGCAGTGCTACCAGGACAGGGGACTTCTACAATGAGCAGTTCTTC.

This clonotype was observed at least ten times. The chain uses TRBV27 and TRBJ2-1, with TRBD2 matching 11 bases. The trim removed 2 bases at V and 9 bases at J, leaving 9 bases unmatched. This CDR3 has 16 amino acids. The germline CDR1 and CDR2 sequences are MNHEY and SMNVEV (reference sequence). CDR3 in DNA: TGTGCCAGCAGTTTACCCCTAGCGGGGGGCACGGTTGAGCAGTTCTTC. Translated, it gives CASSLPLAGGTVEQFF.

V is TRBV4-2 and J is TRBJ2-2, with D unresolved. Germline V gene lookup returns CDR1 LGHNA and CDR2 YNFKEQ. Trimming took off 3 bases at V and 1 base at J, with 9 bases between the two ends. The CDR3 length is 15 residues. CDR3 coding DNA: TGTGCCAGCAGCCATCGGCTAATGAACACCGGGGAGCTGTTTTTT. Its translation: CASSHRLMNTGELFF.

The CDR3 nucleotides are TGTGCCATCACTCCGGACAGGGGGTCTCGGGAGCAGTACTTC. It is translated as CAITPDRGSREQYF. The chain combines TRBV10-3 with TRBJ2-7; 10 nucleotides align to TRBD1. V lost 7 bases to trimming and J lost 7 bases; unmatched junction nucleotides: 10. Germline loops: CDR1 ENHRY, CDR2 SYGVKD. This CDR3 region has 14 residues.

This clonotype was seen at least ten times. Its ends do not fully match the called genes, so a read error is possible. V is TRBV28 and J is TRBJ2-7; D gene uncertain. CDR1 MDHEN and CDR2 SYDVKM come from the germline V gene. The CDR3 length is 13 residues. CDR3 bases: TGTGCCAGCACCTCGGGCAGCTCCTGCGAGCAGTACTTC. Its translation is CASTSGSSCEQYF. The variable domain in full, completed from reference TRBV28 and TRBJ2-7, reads DVKVTQSSRYLVKRTGEKVFLECVQDMDHENMFWYRQDPGLGLRLIYFSYDVKMKEKGDIPEGYSVSREKKERFSLILESASTNQTSMYLCASTSGSSCEQYFGPGTRLTVT.

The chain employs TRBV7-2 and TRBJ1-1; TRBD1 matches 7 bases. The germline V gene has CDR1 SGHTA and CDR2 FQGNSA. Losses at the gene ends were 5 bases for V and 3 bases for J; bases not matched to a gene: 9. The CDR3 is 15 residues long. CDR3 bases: TGTGCCAGCAGCCTATACAGGGGTGTGGACACTGAAGCTTTCTTT. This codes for CASSLYRGVDTEAFF.